The 9 T cell receptor beta chains presented below share a single source sample, sequenced in a study of beta chain features in type 1 diabetes (dated by TCRdb to the late 2010s). To prepare the library, the immunoSEQ multiplex PCR assay was applied. The entire amount of isolated RNA was reverse transcribed using the High Capacity cDNA Reverse Transcription Kit, so the sequenced TCRB transcripts were expressed ones. What TCRdb holds here is the immuneACCESS table cut down to in-frame rearrangements. Part of the clones is not present; checked against another copy, under half of the missing clones reflect an unresolved V gene, and the others are unexplained. This sample is represented by a few hundred thousand clones; 25% to 30% of them were singletons. 4% of the sample comes from the top ten. The source material was central memory CD4+ T cells from blood. The receptors were sampled from a man aged 25-40 years in good health.

CDR3 loop: CASSSFGEGAAYNEQFF. CDR3 sequence (DNA): TGTGCCAGCAGCAGTTTTGGGGAGGGAGCTGCCTACAATGAGCAGTTCTTC. This chain joins TRBV28 and TRBJ2-1; 7 positions agree with TRBD2. V trimming: 6 bases; J trimming: 2 bases; junction bases outside the gene matches: 13. CDR1 is MDHEN and CDR2 is SYDVKM in the germline V gene. The CDR3 runs 17 residues. Combining the CDR3 with reference TRBV28 and TRBJ2-1 gives the whole variable domain DVKVTQSSRYLVKRTGEKVFLECVQDMDHENMFWYRQDPGLGLRLIYFSYDVKMKEKGDIPEGYSVSREKKERFSLILESASTNQTSMYLCASSSFGEGAAYNEQFFGPGTRLTVL.

The chain joins TRBV5-6 to TRBJ1-6; no clear D. Germline V gives CDR1 SGHDT, CDR2 YYEEEE. The CDR3 covers 14 residues. V was clipped by 4 bases and J by 7 bases, with 12 bases between them. The CDR3 DNA sequence: TGTGCCAGCAGCCGGGAGGAGAGAAATTCACCCCTCCACTTT. Translation gives CASSREERNSPLHF.

The gene calls are TRBV20-1 and TRBJ2-5; the D is unclear. The germline V gene encodes CDR1 DFQATT and CDR2 SNEGSKA (reference sequence). The V and J ends lost 8 bases and 5 bases respectively, with 9 bases between them. The CDR3 spans 10 residues. The CDR3 sequence: CSPGAETQYF. The DNA of the CDR3 is TGCAGTCCTGGTGCGGAGACCCAGTACTTC.

The V gene is TRBV11-2, the J gene TRBJ1-1; no clear D. The germline V gene encodes CDR1 SGHAT and CDR2 FQNNGV. The CDR3 length is 11 residues. V lost 7 bases, J lost 11 bases, and 14 bases lay in between. As DNA, the CDR3 is TGTGCCAGCACACCACGACTGAATGCTTTCTTT. Amino acid sequence: CASTPRLNAFF. The full variable domain, with the rest looked up from reference TRBV11-2 and TRBJ1-1, is EAGVAQSPRYKIIEKRQSVAFWCNPISGHATLYWYQQILGQGPKLLIQFQNNGVVDDSQLPKDRFSAERLKGVDSTLKIQPAKLEDSAVYLCASTPRLNAFFGQGTRLTVV.

The chain has TRBV5-8 and TRBJ1-6; D gene uncertain. The CDR3 runs to 13 residues. V lost 2 bases to trimming and J lost 10 bases, with 10 bases between them. Germline V lookup: CDR1 SGHTS, CDR2 YDEGEE. For the CDR3, the DNA is TGTGCCAGCAGCTTTGCGGGTGGCTCACCCCTCCACTTT. It specifies CASSFAGGSPLHF.

This clone was seen only a few times. The chain has TRBV13 and TRBJ2-3; D is uncertain. The CDR3 is made up of 15 amino acids. Germline loops: CDR1 PRHDT, CDR2 FYEKMQ (reference sequence). V was shortened by 0 bases and J by 10 bases, with 17 bases between the two germline ends. DNA for the CDR3: TGTGCCAGCAGCTTAGGGACCCAAGACATCCGATCGCAGTATTTT. Amino acid sequence: CASSLGTQDIRSQYF.

This clone has more than one count but fewer than ten. This chain links TRBV7-7 with TRBJ2-5; D unresolved. CDR3 length: 16 amino acids. The germline V gene has CDR1 SSHAT and CDR2 FNYEAQ (reference sequence). The V end was cut by 1 base, the J end by 2 bases, with 14 bases between. The DNA of the CDR3 is TGTGCCAGCAGCTTAGGTCGCCTAGTGAGGCAAGAGACCCAGTACTTC. Translation gives CASSLGRLVRQETQYF.

V and J are TRBV20-1 and TRBJ1-3; D is undetermined. There are 11 residues in the CDR3. The germline CDR1 and CDR2 sequences are DFQATT and SNEGSKA (reference sequence). V was pared by 6 bases and J by 3 bases, with 6 bases between. In nucleotides, the CDR3 is TGCAGTGCAAACCGTGGAAACACCATATATTTT. It codes for CSANRGNTIYF.

The V and J genes are TRBV7-9 and TRBJ2-1; maybe TRBD2 (5 bases). V was clipped by 11 bases and J by 0 bases, with 14 bases between them. The germline V gene has CDR1 SEHNR and CDR2 FQNEAQ (reference sequence). The CDR3 sequence is 14 residues long. This CDR3 reads CASTGFSSYNEQFF. CDR3 DNA: TGTGCCTCTACGGGGTTTAGCTCCTACAATGAGCAGTTCTTC.